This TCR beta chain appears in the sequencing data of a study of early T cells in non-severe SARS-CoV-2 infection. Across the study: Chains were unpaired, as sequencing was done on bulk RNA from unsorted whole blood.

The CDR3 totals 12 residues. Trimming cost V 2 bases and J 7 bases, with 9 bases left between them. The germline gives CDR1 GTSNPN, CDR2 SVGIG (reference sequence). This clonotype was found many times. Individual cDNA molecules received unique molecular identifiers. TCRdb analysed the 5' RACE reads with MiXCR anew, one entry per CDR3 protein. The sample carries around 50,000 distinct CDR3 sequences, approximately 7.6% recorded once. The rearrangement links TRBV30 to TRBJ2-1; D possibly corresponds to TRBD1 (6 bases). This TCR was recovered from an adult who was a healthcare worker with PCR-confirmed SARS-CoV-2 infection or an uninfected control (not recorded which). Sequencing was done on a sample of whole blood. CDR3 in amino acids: CAWSLRGNEQFF. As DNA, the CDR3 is TGTGCCTGGAGTCTCAGGGGTAATGAGCAGTTCTTC. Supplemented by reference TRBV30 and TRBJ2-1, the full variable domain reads SQTIHQWPATLVQPVGSPLSLECTVEGTSNPNLYWYRQAAGRGLQLLFYSVGIGQISSEVPQNLSASRPQDRQFILSSKKLLLSDSGFYLCAWSLRGNEQFFGPGTRLTVL.